This paragraph covers one T cell receptor (beta chain) sequence. The antigen is unknown. RNA was extracted with the RNeasy kit, and a quantity of 0.5 to 1 ug was reverse transcribed using random hexamers. An immunoSEQ multiplex PCR generated amplified TCR beta CDR3 products spanning 54 Vbeta and 13 Jbeta. TCRdb called the immunoSEQ multiplex PCR reads again in MiXCR, with one record for every CDR3 protein. The sample gives 110,000 or so distinct CDR3 sequences, nearly 95% of which show up once; 0.11% to 0.15% is in the top ten. This sample was taken from a study of CD8 T cells in Susac syndrome. Findings and caveats of the study: Individuals included in the TCR sequencing and HLA analysis were acknowledged by the study to be relatively few in number.

Germline V gene lookup returns CDR1 SQVTM and CDR2 ANQGSEA. V was pared by 2 bases and J by 5 bases, with 15 bases between. The length of the CDR3 is 14 residues. The chain links TRBV29-1 to TRBJ1-1, with a possible D match to TRBD1 (5 bases). Sample: CD4+ T cells from PBMCs. This clonotype was obtained from a human donor in good health. This CDR3 reads CSVEPSQGATEAFF. Here the CDR3 DNA reads TGCAGCGTTGAACCCTCTCAAGGGGCAACTGAAGCTTTCTTT.